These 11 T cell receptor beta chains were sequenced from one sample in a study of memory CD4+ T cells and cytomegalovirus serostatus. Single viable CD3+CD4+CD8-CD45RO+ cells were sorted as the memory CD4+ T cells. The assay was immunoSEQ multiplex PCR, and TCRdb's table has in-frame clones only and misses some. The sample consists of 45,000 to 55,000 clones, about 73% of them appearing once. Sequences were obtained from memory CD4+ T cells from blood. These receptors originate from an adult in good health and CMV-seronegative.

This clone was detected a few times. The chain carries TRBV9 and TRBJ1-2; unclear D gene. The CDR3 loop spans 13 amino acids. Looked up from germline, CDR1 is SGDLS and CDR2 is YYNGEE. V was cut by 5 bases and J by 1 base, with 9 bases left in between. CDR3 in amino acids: CASSQESNYGYTF. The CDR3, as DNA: TGTGCCAGCAGTCAGGAGAGTAACTATGGCTACACCTTC.

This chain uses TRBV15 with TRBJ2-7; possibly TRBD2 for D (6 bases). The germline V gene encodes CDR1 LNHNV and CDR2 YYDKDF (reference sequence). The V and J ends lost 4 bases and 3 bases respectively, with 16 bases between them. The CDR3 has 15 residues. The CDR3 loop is CATSTLPGGLYEQYF. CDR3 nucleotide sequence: TGTGCCACCAGCACTCTTCCCGGGGGACTCTACGAGCAGTACTTC.

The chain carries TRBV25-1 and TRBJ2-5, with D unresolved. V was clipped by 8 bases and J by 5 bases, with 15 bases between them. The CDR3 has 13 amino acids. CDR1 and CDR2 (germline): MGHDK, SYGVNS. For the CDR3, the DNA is TGTGCCAGCGGGATTGGTCCGCAGGAGACCCAGTACTTC. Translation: CASGIGPQETQYF. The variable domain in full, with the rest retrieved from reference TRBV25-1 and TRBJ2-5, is EADIYQTPRYLVIGTGKKITLECSQTMGHDKMYWYQQDPGMELHLIHYSYGVNSTEKGDLSSESTVSRIRTEHFPLTLESARPSHTSQYLCASGIGPQETQYFGPGTRLLVL.

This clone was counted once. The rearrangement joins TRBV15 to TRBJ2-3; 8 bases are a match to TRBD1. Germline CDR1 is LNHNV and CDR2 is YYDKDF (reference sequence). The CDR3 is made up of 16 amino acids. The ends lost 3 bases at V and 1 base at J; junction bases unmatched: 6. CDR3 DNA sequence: TGTGCCACCAGCAGGGCGACAGGGGCCGGCACAGATACGCAGTATTTT. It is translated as CATSRATGAGTDTQYF.

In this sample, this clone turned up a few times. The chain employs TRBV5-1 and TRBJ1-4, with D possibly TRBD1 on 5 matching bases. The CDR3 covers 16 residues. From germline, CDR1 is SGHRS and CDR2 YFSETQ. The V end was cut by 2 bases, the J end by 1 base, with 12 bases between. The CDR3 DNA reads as TGCGCCAGCAGCTTCGGAGAGGGACTAACTAATGAAAAACTGTTTTTT. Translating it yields CASSFGEGLTNEKLFF.

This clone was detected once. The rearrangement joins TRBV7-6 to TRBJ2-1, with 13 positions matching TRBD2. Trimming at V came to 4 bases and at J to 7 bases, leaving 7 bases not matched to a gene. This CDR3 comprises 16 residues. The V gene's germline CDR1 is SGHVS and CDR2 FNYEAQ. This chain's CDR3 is CASSSPGLAGRNEQFF. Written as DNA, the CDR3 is TGTGCCAGCAGCTCGCCGGGACTAGCGGGACGGAATGAGCAGTTCTTC.

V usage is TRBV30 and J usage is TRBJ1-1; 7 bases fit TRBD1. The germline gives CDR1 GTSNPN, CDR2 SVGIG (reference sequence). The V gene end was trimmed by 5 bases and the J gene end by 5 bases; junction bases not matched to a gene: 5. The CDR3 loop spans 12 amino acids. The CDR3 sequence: CAWFRGSTEAFF. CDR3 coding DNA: TGTGCCTGGTTCAGGGGGAGTACTGAAGCTTTCTTT.

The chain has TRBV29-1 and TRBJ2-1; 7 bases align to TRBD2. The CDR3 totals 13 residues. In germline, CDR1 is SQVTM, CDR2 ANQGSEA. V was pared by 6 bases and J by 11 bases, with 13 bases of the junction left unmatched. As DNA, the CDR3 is TGCAGCGTCCCGGGACTATCTGAAATGAAGCAGTTCTTC. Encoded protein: CSVPGLSEMKQFF.

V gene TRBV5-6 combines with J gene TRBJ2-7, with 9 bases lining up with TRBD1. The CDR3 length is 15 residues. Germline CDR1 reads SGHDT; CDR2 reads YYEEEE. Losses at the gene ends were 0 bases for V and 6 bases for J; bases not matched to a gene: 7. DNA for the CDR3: TGTGCCAGCAGCTTGGAAGGGACAGGGAAGGGCGAGCAGTACTTC. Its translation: CASSLEGTGKGEQYF.

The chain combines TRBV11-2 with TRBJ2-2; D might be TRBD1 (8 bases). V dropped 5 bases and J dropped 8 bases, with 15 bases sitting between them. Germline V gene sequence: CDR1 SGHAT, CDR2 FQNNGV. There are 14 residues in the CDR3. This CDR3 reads CASSDYRGGGELFF. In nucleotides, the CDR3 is TGTGCCAGCAGCGACTACAGGGGGGGAGGGGAGCTGTTTTTT.

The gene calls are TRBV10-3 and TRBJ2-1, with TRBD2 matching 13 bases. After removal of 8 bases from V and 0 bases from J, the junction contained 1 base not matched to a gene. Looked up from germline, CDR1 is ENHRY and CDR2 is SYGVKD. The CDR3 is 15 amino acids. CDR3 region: CAIGTSGDSYNEQFF. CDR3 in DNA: TGTGCCATCGGGACTAGCGGGGACTCCTACAATGAGCAGTTCTTC.